This TCR beta chain originates from a study of T cell changes during pregnancy in multiple sclerosis. This CDR3 comprises 16 residues. Germline V gives CDR1 SGHAT, CDR2 FQNNGV. The V end lost 5 bases, the J end lost 2 bases, and 15 bases lay between the germline ends. Profiled with immunoSEQ multiplex PCR; TCRdb holds only in-frame clones, not every one. The sample has approximately 88,000 clones, 90% to 95% seen once; the top ten hold approximately 0.8%. This chain links TRBV11-2 with TRBJ2-2; D gene ambiguous. The specimen was peripheral blood, collected in the third trimester of pregnancy. This receptor was obtained from a female donor with multiple sclerosis, enrolled in a pregnancy study. The CDR3 DNA reads as TGTGCCAGCAGCCCGCTCGGTTTATCTAACACCGGGGAGCTGTTTTTT. Translation gives CASSPLGLSNTGELFF.